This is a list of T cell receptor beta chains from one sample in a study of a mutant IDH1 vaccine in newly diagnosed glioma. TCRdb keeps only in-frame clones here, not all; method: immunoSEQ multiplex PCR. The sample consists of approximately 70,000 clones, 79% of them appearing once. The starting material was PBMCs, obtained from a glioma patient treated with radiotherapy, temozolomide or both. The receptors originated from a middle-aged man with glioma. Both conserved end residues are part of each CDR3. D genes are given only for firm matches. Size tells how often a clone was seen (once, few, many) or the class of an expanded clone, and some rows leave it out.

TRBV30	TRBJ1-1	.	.	TGTGCCTGGAGTGTCCGAGGCGCTGAAGCTTTCTTT	CAWSVRGAEAFF
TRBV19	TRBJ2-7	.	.	TGTGCCAGTAGTGCCGGCCATAGGAGCTCCTACGAGCAGTACTTC	CASSAGHRSSYEQYF
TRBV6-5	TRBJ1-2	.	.	TGTGCCAGCAGCCTAAGGCGGGTTTTGTCGGGCTACACCTTC	CASSLRRVLSGYTF
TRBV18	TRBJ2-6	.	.	TGTGCCAGCTCACCCTCTAGCAACAACAACGTCCTGACTTTC	CASSPSSNNNVLTF
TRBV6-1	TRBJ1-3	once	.	TGTGCCAGTAGTGGTCAGGCAAACACCATATATTTT	CASSGQANTIYF
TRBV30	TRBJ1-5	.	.	TGTGCCTTCACGGATGTAGGAGGTTATCAGCCCCAGCATTTT	CAFTDVGGYQPQHF
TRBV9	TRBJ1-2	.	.	TGTGCCAGCAGCGTAGCTTCCTATGGCTACACCTTC	CASSVASYGYTF
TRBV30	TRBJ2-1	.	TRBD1	TGTGCCTGGAGAGAACAGACAGGGAAGTTTTTTAATGAGCAGTTCTTC	CAWREQTGKFFNEQFF
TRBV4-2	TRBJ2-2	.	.	TGTGCCAGCAGCCAAGAAGGGCAGGCGAACACCGGGGAGCTGTTTTTT	CASSQEGQANTGELFF
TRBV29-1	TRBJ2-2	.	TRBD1	TGCAGCGCCGGGACAGGGGTGGACACCGGGGAGCTGTTTTTT	CSAGTGVDTGELFF
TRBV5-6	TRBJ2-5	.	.	TGTGCCAGCAGCCTCATTAAAGAGACCCAGTACTTC	CASSLIKETQYF
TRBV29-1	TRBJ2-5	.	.	TGCAGCGTTGTGCCAGGACAAGAGACCCAGTACTTC	CSVVPGQETQYF
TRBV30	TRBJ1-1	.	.	TGTGCCTGGTGCAGGCGGGGGGCGAACACTGAAGCTTTCTTT	CAWCRRGANTEAFF
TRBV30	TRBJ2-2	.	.	TGTGCCTGGAGTGCCGGTCGTGCTCCTGGGGAGCTGTTTTTT	CAWSAGRAPGELFF
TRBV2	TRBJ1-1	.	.	TGTGCCAGCAGTGAGTTGAGGGGACCGAACACTGAAGCTTTCTTT	CASSELRGPNTEAFF
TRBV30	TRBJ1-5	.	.	TGTGCCTGGAGTGTACAGTCTAGCAATCAGCCCCAGCATTTT	CAWSVQSSNQPQHF
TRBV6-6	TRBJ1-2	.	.	TGTGCCAGCTCTCCCGGGGCTGACTATGGCTACACCTTC	CASSPGADYGYTF
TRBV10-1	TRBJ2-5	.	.	TGCGCCAGCAGAGGGGACGGTCAAGAGACCCAGTACTTC	CASRGDGQETQYF
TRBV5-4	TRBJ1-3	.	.	TGTGCCAGCAGCCCAGGGCTCGGCGGAAACACCATATATTTT	CASSPGLGGNTIYF
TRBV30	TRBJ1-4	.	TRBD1	TGTGCCTGCCAAGTCCCCGGGACAGGGAATGAAAAACTGTTTTTT	CACQVPGTGNEKLFF
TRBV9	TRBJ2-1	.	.	TGTGCCAGCAGCGTAGTGGAGGAAGCCTACAATGAGCAGTTCTTC	CASSVVEEAYNEQFF
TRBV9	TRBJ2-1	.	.	TGTGCCAGCAGCGTAGTAGGGTACAATGAGCAGTTCTTC	CASSVVGYNEQFF
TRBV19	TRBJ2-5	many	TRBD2	TGTGCCAGTAGTAGGGGCGGCGGCGGGGGGGCCCTGGAGACCCAGTACTTC	CASSRGGGGGALETQYF
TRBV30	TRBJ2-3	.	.	TGTGCCTGGGCGAGGGTCACAGATACGCAGTATTTT	CAWARVTDTQYF
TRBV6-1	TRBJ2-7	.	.	TGTGCCAGCAGGGGGGACGGAGTCTACGAGCAGTACTTC	CASRGDGVYEQYF
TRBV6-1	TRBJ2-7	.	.	TGTGCCAGCAGTGAACGGGCTTTCAGCTCCTACGAGCAGTACTTC	CASSERAFSSYEQYF
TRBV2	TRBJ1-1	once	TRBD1	TGTGCCAGCAGGGGTACAGGGGACACTGAAGCTTTCTTT	CASRGTGDTEAFF
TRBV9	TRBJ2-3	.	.	TGTGCCAGCAGCGTAGGGGGGTTGGATACGCAGTATTTT	CASSVGGLDTQYF
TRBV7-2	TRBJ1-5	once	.	TGTGCCAGCAGCTCGGGGGGGAATAGCAATCAGCCCCAGCATTTT	CASSSGGNSNQPQHF
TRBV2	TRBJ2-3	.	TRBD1	TGTGCCAGCAGTGAAATAGAGGGGGCAGTCACAGATACGCAGTATTTT	CASSEIEGAVTDTQYF
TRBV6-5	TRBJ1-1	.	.	TGTGCCAGCAGTTACTCGTCGACAGGAAACACTGAAGCTTTCTTT	CASSYSSTGNTEAFF
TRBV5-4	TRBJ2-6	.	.	TGTGCCAGCAGCTGGGCAGCTTCTGGGGCCAACGTCCTGACTTTC	CASSWAASGANVLTF
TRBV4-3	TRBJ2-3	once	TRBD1	TGCGCCAGCAGCCAAGAACACAGGGGAATAGATACGCAGTATTTT	CASSQEHRGIDTQYF
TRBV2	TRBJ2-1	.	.	TGTGCCAGCACGCAGCGTTTGGGCCCCACCTACAATGAGCAGTTCTTC	CASTQRLGPTYNEQFF
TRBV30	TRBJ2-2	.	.	TGTGCCTGGAGTGTAGTTAGGGCAGGGCCCACCGGGGAGCTGTTTTTT	CAWSVVRAGPTGELFF
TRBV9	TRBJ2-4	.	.	TGTGCCAGCAGCCCCGGGGGGCAGCTAAACATTCAGTACTTC	CASSPGGQLNIQYF
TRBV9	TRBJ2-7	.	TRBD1	TGTGCCAGCAGCGTCCAGGGGGACTACGAGCAGTACTTC	CASSVQGDYEQYF
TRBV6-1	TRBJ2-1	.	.	TGTGCCAGCACCTCGGGGAGCTCCTACAATGAGCAGTTCTTC	CASTSGSSYNEQFF
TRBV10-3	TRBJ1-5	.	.	TGTGCCATCAAGGGGGACGGGATGAGGTCCCAGCATTTT	CAIKGDGMRSQHF
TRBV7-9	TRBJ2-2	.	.	TGTGCCAGCAGCGGGCTAAACGGGGAGCTGTTTTTT	CASSGLNGELFF
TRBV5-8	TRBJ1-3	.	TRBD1	TGTGCCAGCAGCTCAGGGGGGGTCTCTGGAAACACCATATATTTT	CASSSGGVSGNTIYF
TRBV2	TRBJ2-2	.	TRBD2	TGTGCCAGCAAGTCTAGCGGGGGGTGGAACACCGGGGAGCTGTTTTTT	CASKSSGGWNTGELFF
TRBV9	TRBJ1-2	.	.	TGTGCCAGCAGCAGGGAGGGATATGGCTACACCTTC	CASSREGYGYTF
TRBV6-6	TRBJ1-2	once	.	TGTGCCAGCACCGAAAGACAAGGTGGCTACACCTTC	CASTERQGGYTF
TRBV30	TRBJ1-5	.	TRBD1	TGTGCCTGGAGGGCCCATGTGTCAGGGGGTAATCAGCCCCAGCATTTT	CAWRAHVSGGNQPQHF
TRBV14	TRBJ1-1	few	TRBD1	TGTGCCAGCAGCCAGCGACAGGGGAACACTGAAGCTTTCTTT	CASSQRQGNTEAFF
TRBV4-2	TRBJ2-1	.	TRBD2	TGTGCCAGCAGCCAAGGATCTAGCGGCCCCCCGCCCTACAATGAGCAGTTCTTC	CASSQGSSGPPPYNEQFF
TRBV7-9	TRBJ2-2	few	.	TGTGCCAGCAGCCGAGCCGGGGAGCTGTTTTTT	CASSRAGELFF
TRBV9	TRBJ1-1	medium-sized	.	TGTGCCAGCAGCGTACAGGATGGTAACACTGAAGCTTTCTTT	CASSVQDGNTEAFF
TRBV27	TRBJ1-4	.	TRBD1	TGTGCCAGCAGATCTGCAGGGGGTCCTAATGAAAAACTGTTTTTT	CASRSAGGPNEKLFF
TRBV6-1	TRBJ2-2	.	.	TGTGCCAGCGAGAAGACATTGAACACCGGGGAGCTGTTTTTT	CASEKTLNTGELFF
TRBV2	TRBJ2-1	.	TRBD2	TGTGCCAGCAGTGAAGTAGCGGGGGGCGAGCATGAGCAGTTCTTC	CASSEVAGGEHEQFF
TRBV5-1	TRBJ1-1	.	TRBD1	TGCGCCAGCAGCCCCCGGGACAGCACTGAAGCTTTCTTT	CASSPRDSTEAFF
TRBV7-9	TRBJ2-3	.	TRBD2	TGTGCCGTCGGGCGGGAGAGCACAGATACGCAGTATTTT	CAVGRESTDTQYF